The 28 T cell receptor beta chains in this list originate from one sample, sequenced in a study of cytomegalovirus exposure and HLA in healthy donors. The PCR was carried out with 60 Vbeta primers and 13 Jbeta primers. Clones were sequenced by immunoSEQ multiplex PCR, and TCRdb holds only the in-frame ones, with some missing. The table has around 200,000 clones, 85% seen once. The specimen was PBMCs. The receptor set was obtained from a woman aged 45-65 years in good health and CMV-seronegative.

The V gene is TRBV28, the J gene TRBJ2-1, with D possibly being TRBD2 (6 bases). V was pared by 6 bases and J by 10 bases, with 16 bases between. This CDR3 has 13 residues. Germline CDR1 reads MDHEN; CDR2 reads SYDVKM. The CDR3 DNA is TGTGCCAGCAGGGGTGTGCGGGAACAAGAGCAGTTCTTC. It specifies CASRGVREQEQFF.

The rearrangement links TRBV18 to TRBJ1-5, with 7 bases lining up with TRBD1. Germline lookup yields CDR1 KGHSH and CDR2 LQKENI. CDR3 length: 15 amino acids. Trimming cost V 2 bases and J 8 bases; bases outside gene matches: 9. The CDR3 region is CASSPDRVGSKPQHF. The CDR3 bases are TGTGCCAGCTCACCAGACAGGGTCGGGAGCAAGCCCCAGCATTTT.

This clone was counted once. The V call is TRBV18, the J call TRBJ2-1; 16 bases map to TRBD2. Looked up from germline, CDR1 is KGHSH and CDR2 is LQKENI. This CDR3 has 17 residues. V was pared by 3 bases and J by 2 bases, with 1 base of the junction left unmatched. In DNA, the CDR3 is TGTGCCAGCTCACCCGGGACTAGCGGGAGGGCCTACAATGAGCAGTTCTTC. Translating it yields CASSPGTSGRAYNEQFF. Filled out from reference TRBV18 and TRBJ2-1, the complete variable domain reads NAGVMQNPRHLVRRRGQEARLRCSPMKGHSHVYWYRQLPEEGLKFMVYLQKENIIDESGMPKERFSAEFPKEGPSILRIQQVVRGDSAAYFCASSPGTSGRAYNEQFFGPGTRLTVL.

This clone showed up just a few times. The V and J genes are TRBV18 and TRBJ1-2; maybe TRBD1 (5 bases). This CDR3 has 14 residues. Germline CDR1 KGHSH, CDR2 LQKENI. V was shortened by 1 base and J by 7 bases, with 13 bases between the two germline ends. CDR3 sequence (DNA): TGTGCCAGCTCACCACAGAAGGGGCGAGTTGGCTACACCTTC. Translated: CASSPQKGRVGYTF. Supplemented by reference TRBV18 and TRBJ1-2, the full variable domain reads NAGVMQNPRHLVRRRGQEARLRCSPMKGHSHVYWYRQLPEEGLKFMVYLQKENIIDESGMPKERFSAEFPKEGPSILRIQQVVRGDSAAYFCASSPQKGRVGYTFGSGTRLTVV.

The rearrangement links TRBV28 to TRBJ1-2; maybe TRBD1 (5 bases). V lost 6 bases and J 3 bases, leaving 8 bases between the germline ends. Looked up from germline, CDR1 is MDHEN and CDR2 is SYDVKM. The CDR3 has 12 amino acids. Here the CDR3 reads CASRGGDYGYTF. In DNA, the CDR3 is TGTGCCAGCAGGGGGGGGGACTATGGCTACACCTTC.

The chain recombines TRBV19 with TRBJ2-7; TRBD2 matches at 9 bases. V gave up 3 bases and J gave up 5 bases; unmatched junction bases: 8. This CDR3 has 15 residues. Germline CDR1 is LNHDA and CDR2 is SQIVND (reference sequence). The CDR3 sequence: CASSIPSGRIDEQYF. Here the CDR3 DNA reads TGTGCCAGTAGTATCCCCAGCGGGAGGATCGACGAGCAGTACTTC.

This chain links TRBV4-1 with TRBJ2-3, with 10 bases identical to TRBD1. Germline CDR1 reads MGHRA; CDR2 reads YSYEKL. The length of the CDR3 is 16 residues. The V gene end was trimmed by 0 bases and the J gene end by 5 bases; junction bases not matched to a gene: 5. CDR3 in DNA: TGCGCCAGCAGCCAAGAGGGACAGGGGAGGCGAGATACGCAGTATTTT. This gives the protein CASSQEGQGRRDTQYF.

The CDR3 DNA reads TGTGCCAGCAGTCCGACAGAGAGCTCTGGGGCCAACGTCCTGACTTTC. Translating it yields CASSPTESSGANVLTF. V is TRBV27 and J is TRBJ2-6; weak D call: TRBD1 (5 bases). V dropped 5 bases and J dropped 0 bases, with 11 bases sitting between them. The CDR3 covers 16 residues. The V gene's germline CDR1 is MNHEY and CDR2 SMNVEV (reference sequence). The full variable domain, in which reference TRBV27 and TRBJ2-6 provide the parts outside the CDR3, is EAQVTQNPRYLITVTGKKLTVTCSQNMNHEYMSWYRQDPGLGLRQIYYSMNVEVTDKGDVPEGYKVSRKEKRNFPLILESPSPNQTSLYFCASSPTESSGANVLTFGAGSRLTVL.

CDR3 sequence: CATYTDTQYF. The CDR3 coding sequence is TGTGCCACCTACACAGATACGCAGTATTTT. The J gene is TRBJ2-3, the V gene TRBV2; D not certain. V was cut by 10 bases and J by 2 bases, with 4 bases left in between. Germline values: CDR1 SNHLY, CDR2 FYNNEI. The CDR3 length is 10 residues.

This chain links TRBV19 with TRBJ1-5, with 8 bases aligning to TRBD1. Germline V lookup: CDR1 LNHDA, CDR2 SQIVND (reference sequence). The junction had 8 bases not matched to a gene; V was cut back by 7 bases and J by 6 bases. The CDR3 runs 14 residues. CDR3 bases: TGTGCCAGTACCGCGGACAGGGTGGTTCAGCCCCAGCATTTT. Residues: CASTADRVVQPQHF.

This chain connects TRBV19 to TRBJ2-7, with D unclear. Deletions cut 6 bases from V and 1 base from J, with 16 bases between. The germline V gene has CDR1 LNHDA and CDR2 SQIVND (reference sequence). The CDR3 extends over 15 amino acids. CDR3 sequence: CASRTTPGSSYEQYF. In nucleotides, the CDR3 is TGTGCCAGTAGAACGACACCCGGAAGTTCCTACGAGCAGTACTTC.

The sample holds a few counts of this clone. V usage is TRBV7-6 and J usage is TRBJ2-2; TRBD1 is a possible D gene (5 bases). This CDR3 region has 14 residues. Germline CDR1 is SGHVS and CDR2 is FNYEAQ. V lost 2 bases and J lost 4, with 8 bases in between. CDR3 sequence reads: CASSLPTGTGELFF. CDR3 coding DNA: TGTGCCAGCAGCTTACCTACAGGCACCGGGGAGCTGTTTTTT.

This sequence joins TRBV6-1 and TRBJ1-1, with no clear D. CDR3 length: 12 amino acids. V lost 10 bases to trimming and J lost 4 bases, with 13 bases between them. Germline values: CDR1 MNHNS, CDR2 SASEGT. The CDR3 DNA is TGTGCCATCCCTCTAGCAGCCACTGAAGCTTTCTTT. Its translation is CAIPLAATEAFF.

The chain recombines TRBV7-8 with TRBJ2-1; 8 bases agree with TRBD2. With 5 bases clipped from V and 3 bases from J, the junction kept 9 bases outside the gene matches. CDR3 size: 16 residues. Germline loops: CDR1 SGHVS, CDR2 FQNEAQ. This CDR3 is CASSPRAGVNYNEQFF. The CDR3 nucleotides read TGTGCCAGCAGCCCCCGAGCGGGAGTAAACTACAATGAGCAGTTCTTC.

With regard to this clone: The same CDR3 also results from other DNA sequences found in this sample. As DNA, the CDR3 is TGTGCCAGCTCACCAAGTAGCGGGAGGGGAACAGATACGCAGTATTTT. It translates to CASSPSSGRGTDTQYF. The V call is TRBV18, the J call TRBJ2-3; 11 positions match TRBD2. The length of the CDR3 is 16 residues. V lost 2 bases, J lost 3 bases, and 4 bases stayed unmatched. Germline loops: CDR1 KGHSH, CDR2 LQKENI. Drawing the rest from reference TRBV18 and TRBJ2-3, the complete variable domain is NAGVMQNPRHLVRRRGQEARLRCSPMKGHSHVYWYRQLPEEGLKFMVYLQKENIIDESGMPKERFSAEFPKEGPSILRIQQVVRGDSAAYFCASSPSSGRGTDTQYFGPGTRLTVL.

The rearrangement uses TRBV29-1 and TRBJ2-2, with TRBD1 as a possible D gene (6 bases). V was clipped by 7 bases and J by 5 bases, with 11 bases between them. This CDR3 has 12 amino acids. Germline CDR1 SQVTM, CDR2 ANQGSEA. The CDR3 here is CSGGQQTGELFF. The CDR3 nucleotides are TGCAGCGGGGGACAACAAACCGGGGAGCTGTTTTTT.

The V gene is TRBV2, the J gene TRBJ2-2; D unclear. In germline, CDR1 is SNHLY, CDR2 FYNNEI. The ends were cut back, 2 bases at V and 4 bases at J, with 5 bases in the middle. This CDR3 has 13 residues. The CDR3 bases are TGTGCCAGCAGTGAATCGGGCACCGGGGAGCTGTTTTTT. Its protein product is CASSESGTGELFF.

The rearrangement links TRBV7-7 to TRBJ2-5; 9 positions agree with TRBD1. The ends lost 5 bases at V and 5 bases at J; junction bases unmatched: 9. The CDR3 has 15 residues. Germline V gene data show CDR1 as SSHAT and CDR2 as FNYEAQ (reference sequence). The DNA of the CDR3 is TGTGCCAGCAGCGATATACAGGGGGCAAGGGAGACCCAGTACTTC. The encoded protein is CASSDIQGARETQYF.

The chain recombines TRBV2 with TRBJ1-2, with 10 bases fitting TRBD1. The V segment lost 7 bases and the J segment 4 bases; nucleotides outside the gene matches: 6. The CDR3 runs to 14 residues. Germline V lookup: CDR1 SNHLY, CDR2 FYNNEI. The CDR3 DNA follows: TGTGCCAGCATCTCCGGGACAGGGGCCTATGGCTACACCTTC. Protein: CASISGTGAYGYTF. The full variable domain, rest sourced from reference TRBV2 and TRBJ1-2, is EPEVTQTPSHQVTQMGQEVILRCVPISNHLYFYWYRQILGQKVEFLVSFYNNEISEKSEIFDDQFSVERPDGSNFTLKIRSTKLEDSAMYFCASISGTGAYGYTFGSGTRLTVV.

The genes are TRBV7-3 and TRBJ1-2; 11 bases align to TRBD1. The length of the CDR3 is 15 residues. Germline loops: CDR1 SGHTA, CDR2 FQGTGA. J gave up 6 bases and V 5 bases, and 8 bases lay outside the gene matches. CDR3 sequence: CASSPAGTGGDGYTF. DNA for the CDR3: TGTGCCAGCAGCCCCGCCGGGACAGGGGGGGATGGCTACACCTTC.

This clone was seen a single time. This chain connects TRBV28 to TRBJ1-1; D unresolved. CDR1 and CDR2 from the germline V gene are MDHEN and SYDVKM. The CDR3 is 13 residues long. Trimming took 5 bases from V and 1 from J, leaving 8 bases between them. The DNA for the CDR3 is TGTGCCAGCAGTCCATACAAGAACACTGAAGCTTTCTTT. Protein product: CASSPYKNTEAFF.

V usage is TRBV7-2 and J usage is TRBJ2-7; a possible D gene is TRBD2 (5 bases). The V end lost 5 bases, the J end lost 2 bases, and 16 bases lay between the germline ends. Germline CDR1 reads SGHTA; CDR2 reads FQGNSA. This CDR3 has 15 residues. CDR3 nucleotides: TGTGCCAGCAGCCGAGGGCATGCGGTCCCCTACGAGCAGTACTTC. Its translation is CASSRGHAVPYEQYF.

The CDR3: CASSSGGNEAFF. The CDR3 DNA follows: TGCGCCAGCAGCTCAGGGGGCAATGAAGCTTTCTTT. The rearrangement links TRBV5-1 to TRBJ1-1; 8 bases fit TRBD1. Germline CDR1 is SGHRS and CDR2 is YFSETQ. V was pared by 3 bases and J by 7 bases, with 2 bases of the junction left unmatched. CDR3 length equals 12 residues.

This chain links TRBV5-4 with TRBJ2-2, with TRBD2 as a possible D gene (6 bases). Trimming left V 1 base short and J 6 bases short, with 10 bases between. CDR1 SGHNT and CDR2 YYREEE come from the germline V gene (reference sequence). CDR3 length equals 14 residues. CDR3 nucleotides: TGTGCCAGCAGCTTGAATAGGGAGGCCGGGGAGCTGTTTTTT. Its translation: CASSLNREAGELFF. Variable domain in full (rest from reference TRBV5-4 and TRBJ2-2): ETGVTQSPTHLIKTRGQQVTLRCSSQSGHNTVSWYQQALGQGPQFIFQYYREEENGRGNFPPRFSGLQFPNYSSELNVNALELDDSALYLCASSLNREAGELFFGEGSRLTVL.

The CDR3 loop is CASSWTGSNYGYTF. The CDR3, as DNA: TGCGCCAGCAGCTGGACAGGTTCTAACTATGGCTACACCTTC. This chain connects TRBV5-1 to TRBJ1-2, with 7 bases that match TRBD1. From germline, CDR1 is SGHRS and CDR2 YFSETQ. The trim removed 3 bases at V and 0 bases at J, leaving 2 bases unmatched. The CDR3 loop spans 14 amino acids.

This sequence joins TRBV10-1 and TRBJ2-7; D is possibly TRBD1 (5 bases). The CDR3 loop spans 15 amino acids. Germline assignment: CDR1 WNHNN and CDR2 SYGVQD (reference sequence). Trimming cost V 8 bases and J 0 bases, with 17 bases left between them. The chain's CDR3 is CASLGQADISYEQYF. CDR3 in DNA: TGCGCCAGCTTGGGGCAGGCGGATATCTCCTACGAGCAGTACTTC.

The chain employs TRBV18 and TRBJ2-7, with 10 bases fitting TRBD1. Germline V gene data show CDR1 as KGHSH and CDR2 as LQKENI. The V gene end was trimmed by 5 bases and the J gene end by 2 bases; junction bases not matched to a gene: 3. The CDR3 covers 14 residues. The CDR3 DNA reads TGTGCCAGCTCAGCGGGACAGGGGACCTACGAGCAGTACTTC. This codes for CASSAGQGTYEQYF.

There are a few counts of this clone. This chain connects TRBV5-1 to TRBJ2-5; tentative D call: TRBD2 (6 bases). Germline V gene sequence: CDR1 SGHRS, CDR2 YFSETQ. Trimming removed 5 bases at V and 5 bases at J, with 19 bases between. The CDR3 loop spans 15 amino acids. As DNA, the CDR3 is TGCGCCAGCAGGAACCTAGGCGGGACCGGGGAGACCCAGTACTTC. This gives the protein CASRNLGGTGETQYF.